These T cell receptor beta chains were read from a single sample in a study of T cell changes during pregnancy in multiple sclerosis. Sequenced by immunoSEQ multiplex PCR; TCRdb stores in-frame clones only, minus some. This table holds 42,000 or so clones, around 91% found once. The source material was CD8+ T cells from peripheral blood mononuclear cells, sampled in the first trimester of pregnancy. Receptors originate from a female donor with multiple sclerosis, enrolled in a pregnancy study. The CDR3 runs from the conserved cysteine through the conserved F or W. The order of the fields is V gene, J gene, D gene, clone size, CDR3 DNA, CDR3 protein. D genes are given only for firm matches. The size field is filled for only some rows; it gives once, few, many or a size class.

TRBV5-1	TRBJ2-1	TRBD2	-	TGCGCCAGCAGCTTCGGACGAAGGACTAGCGGGAGCAATGAGCAGTTCTTC	CASSFGRRTSGSNEQFF
TRBV11-2	TRBJ2-1	-	-	TGTGCCAGCAGCTTAGAGGGCGGGATCGATGAGCAGTTCTTC	CASSLEGGIDEQFF
TRBV6-4	TRBJ2-7	-	-	TGTGCCAGCAGTGACATGAATAGTGGCGAGCAGTACTTC	CASSDMNSGEQYF
TRBV6-4	TRBJ1-5	-	-	TGTGCCAGTAGCGTAGGACGGCCTAGCAATCAGCCCCAGCATTTT	CASSVGRPSNQPQHF
TRBV29-1	TRBJ1-2	TRBD1	-	TGCAGCGTTGAGAGCAGGGGGGATGACTATGGCTACACCTTC	CSVESRGDDYGYTF
TRBV29-1	TRBJ2-7	TRBD1	medium-sized	TGCAGCGTTGGGGGGTTGCAGGGGGCGAAATACGAGCAGTACTTC	CSVGGLQGAKYEQYF
TRBV11-2	TRBJ1-2	TRBD1	-	TGTGCCAGCAGACCCGTATCCCGGGACAGGGGGTTCGACTATGGCTACACCTTC	CASRPVSRDRGFDYGYTF
TRBV11-2	TRBJ2-7	-	-	TGTGCCAGCAGCTCCCCCCTGGGCTGGCGCGAGCAGTACTTC	CASSSPLGWREQYF
TRBV19	TRBJ1-2	-	-	TGTGCCAGTAGTGCCGGCCTCGGGGGAGGCTACACCTTC	CASSAGLGGGYTF
TRBV7-6	TRBJ2-3	-	-	TGTGCCAGCAGCTTAGCGCTATACACAGATACGCAGTATTTT	CASSLALYTDTQYF
TRBV11-1	TRBJ1-1	-	-	TGTGCCAGCAGCTTAGGAGGGGGGAACACTGAAGCTTTCTTT	CASSLGGGNTEAFF
TRBV11-2	TRBJ1-3	-	-	TGTGCCAGCAGATCGGGGGAAGGGAACACCATATATTTT	CASRSGEGNTIYF
TRBV5-1	TRBJ2-1	-	-	TGCGCCAGCAGCGAGGTCCACATGGGCTCCTACAATGAGCAGTTCTTC	CASSEVHMGSYNEQFF
TRBV30	TRBJ2-1	TRBD2	few	TGTGCCTGGAGTGTACCTGCGGGAGAGGTCAATGAGCAGTTCTTC	CAWSVPAGEVNEQFF
TRBV7-3	TRBJ2-1	TRBD2	-	TGTGCCAGCAGCTTTGCGGGGGGACCCTACAATGAGCAGTTCTTC	CASSFAGGPYNEQFF
TRBV10-1	TRBJ1-2	-	-	TGCGCCAGCAGTGGGTCGCGGGACAACTATGGCTACACCTTC	CASSGSRDNYGYTF
TRBV2	TRBJ1-2	-	-	TGTGCCAGCAGTGATAAGAGACAGCACTACTATGGCTACACCTTC	CASSDKRQHYYGYTF
TRBV2	TRBJ2-3	TRBD2	-	TGTGCCAGCAGTACTAGCGGGGGGTGGACAGATACGCAGTATTTT	CASSTSGGWTDTQYF
TRBV27	TRBJ1-1	-	once	TGTGCCAGTGCGGGACGGAACACTGAAGCTTTCTTT	CASAGRNTEAFF
TRBV7-9	TRBJ1-6	-	few	TGTGCCAGCAGCTTAGAGGGAGGCTTAGGGTCACCCCTCCACTTT	CASSLEGGLGSPLHF
TRBV5-5	TRBJ2-1	TRBD1	-	TGTGCCAGCAGCCCCGGGACAGGAGGAACCTACAATGAGCAGTTCTTC	CASSPGTGGTYNEQFF
TRBV5-1	TRBJ2-1	TRBD1	once	TGCGCCAGCAGCTGGACAGGGGCCAACCCCCTCAATGAGCAGTTCTTC	CASSWTGANPLNEQFF
TRBV6-5	TRBJ1-1	-	-	TGTGCCAGCAGCCAGTTCACCCCGAACACTGAAGCTTTCTTT	CASSQFTPNTEAFF
TRBV27	TRBJ2-2	TRBD1	once	TGTGCCAGCAGTGTAGGACAGGGGTTTCACACCGGGGAGCTGTTTTTT	CASSVGQGFHTGELFF
TRBV25-1	TRBJ1-2	TRBD1	-	TGTGCCAGCAGTGATTGGGACAGGGGCTCTGGCTACACCTTC	CASSDWDRGSGYTF
TRBV27	TRBJ1-1	-	-	TGTGCCAGCGGGGGGGTCGAAGCTTTCTTT	CASGGVEAFF
TRBV11-2	TRBJ2-1	TRBD1	-	TGTGCCAGCAGCGCCCGGCCCGGGACAGGGGGGTACAATGAGCAGTTCTTC	CASSARPGTGGYNEQFF
TRBV6-5	TRBJ2-1	-	-	TGTGCCAGCAGTGCGGGCAATACCAATGAGCAGTTCTTC	CASSAGNTNEQFF
TRBV13	TRBJ1-3	TRBD1	few	TGTGCCAGCAGCGTACAGGGGGCGGTTGGAAACACCATATATTTT	CASSVQGAVGNTIYF
TRBV4-3	TRBJ1-4	-	-	TGCGCCAGCAGCCCGGAGGACAGCGCAACTAATGAAAAACTGTTTTTT	CASSPEDSATNEKLFF
TRBV5-1	TRBJ1-6	-	-	TGCGCCAGCAGCTTGGGGACAGCTATGCCCGGTTCACCCCTCCACTTT	CASSLGTAMPGSPLHF
TRBV6-1	TRBJ2-7	TRBD1	once	TGTGCCAGCAGTGCCCGGGACAGACCCTACGAGCAGTACTTC	CASSARDRPYEQYF
TRBV5-5	TRBJ2-7	-	-	TGTGCCAGCAGCTTGTTGTCGGGTTTCTACGAGCAGTACTTC	CASSLLSGFYEQYF
TRBV10-1	TRBJ1-1	-	-	TGCGCCAGCATTACAGGGGAAGCTTTCTTT	CASITGEAFF
TRBV9	TRBJ2-3	TRBD1	-	TGTGCCAGCAGCGTAGAGGTGGGACAGGCTAGCACAGATACGCAGTATTTT	CASSVEVGQASTDTQYF
TRBV27	TRBJ2-1	TRBD2	-	TGTGCCAGCAGTTTGGGAAGCGGGGGTTACAATGAGCAGTTCTTC	CASSLGSGGYNEQFF
TRBV6-1	TRBJ1-5	-	-	TGTGCCAGCAGTGAAGTCGTCAGTGCCTGGTATCGTAATCAGCCCCAGCATTTT	CASSEVVSAWYRNQPQHF
TRBV6-6	TRBJ1-2	-	-	TGTGCCAGCAACCTAGGTGGGGGCTACACCTTC	CASNLGGGYTF
TRBV27	TRBJ1-1	-	-	TGTGCCAGCGCGCCAGGGACTCAATTGAACACTGAAGCTTTCTTT	CASAPGTQLNTEAFF